Presented here are 28 T cell receptor beta chains from one specimen sequenced in a study of T-cell memory formation after mild COVID-19. TCRdb reprocessed the 5' RACE reads with MiXCR, giving one entry per CDR3 protein. The sample holds fewer than 550,000 distinct CDR3 sequences, roughly 20% seen once. Input material: PBMCs or a T cell subset sorted from them (not recorded which). These receptor sequences come from an adult woman who had mild COVID-19 (a few samples of this study predate the infection). Cell type and time point are not known.

The chain joins TRBV4-3 to TRBJ2-1; 8 nucleotides align to TRBD2. Trimming at V came to 0 bases and at J to 0 bases, leaving 4 bases not matched to a gene. This CDR3 is built from 17 residues. Germline V gene lookup returns CDR1 LGHNA and CDR2 YSLEER. CDR3 amino acids: CASSQDPSGSSYNEQFF. In DNA, the CDR3 is TGCGCCAGCAGCCAAGATCCCAGCGGGAGCTCCTACAATGAGCAGTTCTTC.

The table lists this clonotype with a few counts. The rearrangement joins TRBV5-1 to TRBJ1-4; D unclear. The germline CDR1 and CDR2 sequences are SGHRS and YFSETQ. The CDR3 loop spans 16 amino acids. The V end was cut by 0 bases, the J end by 0 bases, with 9 bases between. The CDR3 spells CASSLAASSTNEKLFF. Written as DNA, the CDR3 is TGCGCCAGCAGCTTGGCCGCCAGCTCAACTAATGAAAAACTGTTTTTT.

The chain couples TRBV7-9 to TRBJ2-1, with D possibly matching TRBD2 (5 bases). The CDR3 contains 12 residues. The V gene lost 1 base and the J gene lost 9 bases, with 7 bases spanning the gap. Looked up from germline, CDR1 is SEHNR and CDR2 is FQNEAQ (reference sequence). In DNA form, the CDR3 reads TGTGCCAGCAGCTTAGTAGAGGGTGAGCAGTTCTTC. Its protein product is CASSLVEGEQFF.

This clonotype has a handful of counts. J is TRBJ1-1 and V is TRBV5-1, with no clear D. There are 13 residues in the CDR3. V was clipped by 5 bases and J by 8 bases, with 16 bases between them. Germline V CDR1 and CDR2: SGHRS, YFSETQ. CDR3 protein: CASRAVVDGEAFF. CDR3 bases: TGCGCCAGCAGGGCAGTGGTGGACGGCGAAGCTTTCTTT.

The chain links TRBV7-6 to TRBJ1-2; the D gene is possibly TRBD1 (6 bases). The germline V gene has CDR1 SGHVS and CDR2 FNYEAQ. Trimming removed 0 bases from V and 8 bases from J, with 16 bases in between. CDR3 length equals 15 residues. This CDR3 is CASSLASAQGGGYTF. In nucleotides, the CDR3 is TGTGCCAGCAGCTTAGCTTCGGCACAGGGCGGAGGCTACACCTTC.

This clonotype turned up a few times. The chain carries TRBV10-3 and TRBJ1-5; D ambiguous. CDR1 and CDR2 (germline): ENHRY, SYGVKD. The CDR3 sequence is 14 residues long. V gave up 3 bases and J gave up 0 bases, with 6 bases separating them. DNA of the CDR3: TGTGCCATCAGTGATGCGGATAGCAATCAGCCCCAGCATTTT. It encodes CAISDADSNQPQHF.

Only one count was recorded for this clonotype. This chain connects TRBV6-5 to TRBJ2-1; 7 bases are a match to TRBD1. Germline CDR1 and CDR2: MNHEY and SVGAGI. Trimming removed 2 bases from V and 15 bases from J; junction bases left unmatched: 4. The CDR3 sequence is 11 residues long. The CDR3 DNA sequence: TGTGCCAGCAGTTACGACAGGGTGGCGTTCTTC. This translates into CASSYDRVAFF.

This clonotype showed up just a few times. The chain links TRBV4-2 to TRBJ2-2; TRBD2 agrees at 8 bases. The length of the CDR3 is 18 residues. V lost 0 bases, J lost 2 bases, and 8 bases stayed unmatched. Germline V CDR1 and CDR2: LGHNA, YNFKEQ. The CDR3 loop reads CASSQDIRLAPNTGELFF. CDR3 bases: TGTGCCAGCAGCCAAGATATTAGACTAGCGCCTAACACCGGGGAGCTGTTTTTT.

This clonotype was seen ten or more times. This chain links TRBV29-1 with TRBJ1-2, with D perhaps TRBD1 (5 bases). Germline V lookup: CDR1 SQVTM, CDR2 ANQGSEA. Between the trimmed V and J ends, which lost 0 bases and 5 bases, there was a span of 7 bases. This CDR3 contains 12 residues. For the CDR3, the DNA is TGCAGCGTTGAAGACAGGGTATATGGCTACACCTTC. Protein sequence: CSVEDRVYGYTF.

The rearrangement uses TRBV24-1 and TRBJ2-3, with 11 bases lining up with TRBD2. This CDR3 comprises 16 residues. CDR1 and CDR2 from the germline V gene are KGHDR and SFDVKD. Trimming cost V 3 bases and J 5 bases; bases outside gene matches: 6. In nucleotides, the CDR3 is TGTGCCACCAGTGATCCCCTAGCGGGGGGCAGAGATACGCAGTATTTT. Protein sequence: CATSDPLAGGRDTQYF.

The J gene is TRBJ2-1, the V gene TRBV9; possible D gene TRBD2, 7 bases. The CDR3 has 15 amino acids. Germline lookup yields CDR1 SGDLS and CDR2 YYNGEE. Trimming pared 0 bases from V and 7 bases from J, leaving 14 bases between. In nucleotides, the CDR3 is TGTGCCAGCAGCGTAGAGGGGGGGCAGATGAATGAGCAGTTCTTC. Translation: CASSVEGGQMNEQFF.

The gene calls are TRBV4-1 and TRBJ1-4; D gene unclear. Trimming shortened V by 4 bases and J by 4 bases, and 13 bases separated the two germline ends. The CDR3 spans 15 residues. Looked up from germline, CDR1 is MGHRA and CDR2 is YSYEKL. The CDR3 coding sequence is TGCGCCAGCAGCCCCCGGTGGGATAGTAATGAAAAACTGTTTTTT. Amino acids: CASSPRWDSNEKLFF.

The chain has TRBV5-1 and TRBJ2-3; TRBD2 is a possible D gene (6 bases). The germline V gene has CDR1 SGHRS and CDR2 YFSETQ. The CDR3 totals 16 residues. V was cut by 2 bases and J by 0 bases, with 13 bases left in between. In nucleotides, the CDR3 is TGCGCCAGCAGCTTCGGGGGATACCTTAGCACAGATACGCAGTATTTT. As protein: CASSFGGYLSTDTQYF.

This clonotype occurred a few times. J is TRBJ1-1 and V is TRBV29-1; D not certain. CDR1 is SQVTM and CDR2 is ANQGSEA in the germline V gene. V lost 3 bases to trimming and J lost 1 base, with 6 bases between them. CDR3 size: 12 residues. This CDR3 is CSVDKENTEAFF. For the CDR3, the DNA is TGCAGCGTTGACAAGGAGAACACTGAAGCTTTCTTT.

This chain joins TRBV20-1 and TRBJ2-7; 7 bases agree with TRBD1. Germline CDR1 reads DFQATT; CDR2 reads SNEGSKA (reference sequence). CDR3 length equals 14 residues. V lost 6 bases and J lost 5; bases outside the gene matches: 13. CDR3 DNA sequence: TGCAGTGCCTCCGACCCAGGGGGAGACGACGAGCAGTACTTC. It is translated as CSASDPGGDDEQYF.

The chain couples TRBV7-2 to TRBJ1-4, with unresolved D. The CDR3 length is 14 residues. Trimming shortened V by 7 bases and J by 8 bases, and 17 bases separated the two germline ends. Germline V gives CDR1 SGHTA, CDR2 FQGNSA. CDR3: CASTHRAAGEKLFF. The DNA for the CDR3 is TGTGCCAGCACCCACCGGGCAGCGGGGGAAAAACTGTTTTTT.

This clonotype appeared a few times. The chain couples TRBV4-2 to TRBJ2-7; 14 bases are shared with TRBD2. V was clipped by 4 bases and J by 5 bases; unmatched bases: 13. This CDR3 has 18 amino acids. CDR1 is LGHNA, CDR2 YNFKEQ, per germline. CDR3 coding DNA: TGTGCCAGCAGCCTGGGACTAGCGGGGGTACTACCTGCCAACGAGCAGTACTTC. Translation: CASSLGLAGVLPANEQYF.

The V gene is TRBV9, the J gene TRBJ2-7; D is unclear. The CDR3 consists of 15 residues. Trimming removed 0 bases at V and 2 bases at J, with 12 bases between. Germline-derived CDR1 and CDR2 are SGDLS and YYNGEE. This CDR3 is CASSVGQALTYEQYF. The CDR3 DNA is TGTGCCAGCAGCGTAGGGCAGGCCCTCACCTACGAGCAGTACTTC.

This clonotype was seen repeatedly, ten times or more. The rearrangement joins TRBV5-6 to TRBJ2-3; D not certain. The germline V and J ends were trimmed by 0 bases and 4 bases, with 6 bases remaining between them. Germline CDR1 reads SGHDT; CDR2 reads YYEEEE. The CDR3 sequence is 13 residues long. CDR3 protein: CASSLATADTQYF. The CDR3 DNA reads as TGTGCCAGCAGCTTGGCTACCGCAGATACGCAGTATTTT.

The chain uses TRBV14 and TRBJ2-3; D unresolved. V was clipped by 2 bases and J by 7 bases, with 7 bases between them. There are 12 residues in the CDR3. Germline-derived CDR1 and CDR2 are SGHDN and FVKESK. The CDR3, as DNA: TGTGCCAGCAGCCAAAGTTTGTATACGCAGTATTTT. Translating it yields CASSQSLYTQYF.

The chain uses TRBV6-6 and TRBJ2-1, with 8 bases aligning to TRBD2. Trimming took 6 bases from V and 5 from J; bases not matched to a gene: 6. The CDR3 consists of 14 residues. Germline V CDR1 and CDR2: MNHNY, SVGAGI (reference sequence). CDR3 sequence: CASRELAAHNEQFF. CDR3 DNA: TGTGCCAGCAGGGAACTAGCGGCACACAATGAGCAGTTCTTC.

Only a few counts were recorded for this clonotype. V usage is TRBV6-5 and J usage is TRBJ1-4, with a tentative D call TRBD1 (5 bases). This CDR3 contains 15 residues. Germline loops: CDR1 MNHEY, CDR2 SVGAGI. V lost 5 bases and J 7 bases, leaving 17 bases between the germline ends. CDR3 sequence: CASSPPPVGTEKLFF. CDR3 bases: TGTGCCAGCAGTCCCCCCCCCGTAGGGACTGAAAAACTGTTTTTT.

This clonotype was seen only a few times. The rearrangement joins TRBV7-9 to TRBJ2-3; 13 bases match TRBD2. Germline V gene data show CDR1 as SEHNR and CDR2 as FQNEAQ (reference sequence). CDR3 length: 16 residues. V was pared by 5 bases and J by 6 bases, with 8 bases of the junction left unmatched. The CDR3 DNA reads TGTGCCAGCAGCCCCGCGGGACTAGCGGGGAGGGATACGCAGTATTTT. This gives the protein CASSPAGLAGRDTQYF.

This clonotype was picked up many times. The V and J genes are TRBV2 and TRBJ2-1; the match to TRBD2 covers 7 bases. The CDR3 has 15 residues. Germline V gives CDR1 SNHLY, CDR2 FYNNEI. Trimming took 3 bases from V and 0 from J; bases not matched to a gene: 2. CDR3 DNA: TGTGCCAGCAGTGATTGGGGGGGCTCCTACAATGAGCAGTTCTTC. It specifies CASSDWGGSYNEQFF.

This clonotype has a handful of counts. The chain recombines TRBV2 with TRBJ2-7, with 7 bases that match TRBD1. This CDR3 contains 14 residues. The V gene end was trimmed by 2 bases and the J gene end by 2 bases; junction bases not matched to a gene: 3. Germline CDR1 reads SNHLY; CDR2 reads FYNNEI. The CDR3 DNA is TGTGCCAGCAGTGAACAGGGGGTAACCTACGAGCAGTACTTC. The encoded protein is CASSEQGVTYEQYF.

The gene calls are TRBV7-2 and TRBJ2-3; no definite D call. CDR1 SGHTA and CDR2 FQGNSA come from the germline V gene. The V and J ends lost 2 bases and 4 bases respectively, with 10 bases between them. CDR3 length: 14 residues. The DNA for the CDR3 is TGTGCCAGCAGCTTATTCGCGAACCCAGATACGCAGTATTTT. Its protein product is CASSLFANPDTQYF.

This sequence joins TRBV20-1 and TRBJ1-1; D is possibly TRBD1 (6 bases). The CDR3 covers 11 residues. In germline, CDR1 is DFQATT, CDR2 SNEGSKA (reference sequence). The V gene lost 3 bases and the J gene lost 10 bases, with 12 bases spanning the gap. This chain's CDR3 is CSASWDIGAFF. As DNA, the CDR3 is TGCAGTGCTAGTTGGGACATAGGAGCTTTCTTT.

V gene TRBV6-2 or TRBV6-3 combines with J gene TRBJ2-1; TRBD2 agrees at 10 bases. Germline-derived CDR1 and CDR2 are MNHEY and SVGEGT. This CDR3 spans 18 amino acids. V trimming: 2 bases; J trimming: 0 bases; junction bases outside the gene matches: 7. The CDR3 region has the DNA TGTGCCAGCAGTTACACCAGACTAGCGGGTCACTCCTACAATGAGCAGTTCTTC. Translation gives CASSYTRLAGHSYNEQFF.